Sequencing of this TCR beta chain was carried out in a study of breast tumors, draining lymph nodes, adjacent tissues. General observations from the study: Most tumor T cells seemingly derive from lymph node, then expand in tumor.

The lymph nodes were axillary draining lymph nodes from breast cancer patients. This clonotype appeared many times. Antigen specificity is unknown. The J segment lost 7 bases and the V segment lost 0 bases, leaving 5 bases of the junction unmatched. Germline CDR1 is SGHRS and CDR2 is YFSETQ. This CDR3 spans 16 amino acids. TCRdb called the multiplex PCR reads again in MiXCR, with one record for every CDR3 protein. This sample has around 140,000 distinct CDR3 sequences; 20% to 25% occur once, and the top ten carry roughly 2.8%. The rearrangement uses TRBV5-1 and TRBJ1-6; TRBD1 aligns across 9 bases. Sequenced sample: axillary lymph node tissue. This TCR was sampled from a female donor with breast cancer. Some clones in this sample may be carry-over from other donors' samples. The CDR3 sequence: CASSLGYGQGNSPLHF. DNA for the CDR3: TGCGCCAGCAGCTTGGGATACGGACAGGGGAATTCACCCCTCCACTTT.